The 32 T cell receptor beta chains below all came from one sample that was sequenced in a study of blood T cell repertoires in COVID-19. Only in-frame clones appear in the TCRdb table, and some are missing; sequencing was by immunoSEQ multiplex PCR. The table includes under 300,000 clones, roughly nine tenths detected once. Material: PBMCs or T cells enriched from blood (not recorded which). The receptor set was obtained from a woman aged 40 to 50 who had recovered from COVID-19.

The chain joins TRBV7-2 to TRBJ2-5; TRBD2 matches 9 bases. CDR1 is SGHTA, CDR2 FQGNSA, per germline. This CDR3 has 15 residues. V trimming: 3 bases; J trimming: 2 bases; junction bases outside the gene matches: 4. As DNA, the CDR3 is TGTGCCAGCAGCTTGACTAGCGGACTACAAGAGACCCAGTACTTC. Amino acids: CASSLTSGLQETQYF.

This clone has a handful of counts. The chain joins TRBV5-1 to TRBJ2-3, with 8 nucleotides matching TRBD2. V lost 4 bases, J lost 2 bases, and 3 bases stayed unmatched. Germline V CDR1 and CDR2: SGHRS, YFSETQ. The CDR3 is 14 amino acids. The CDR3 nucleotides read TGCGCCAGCAGCCGGGGGGGATCCACAGATACGCAGTATTTT. As protein: CASSRGGSTDTQYF.

This sequence joins TRBV5-6 and TRBJ1-3; D not certain. Deletions cut 5 bases from V and 1 base from J, with 10 bases between. Per the germline V gene, CDR1 is SGHDT and CDR2 is YYEEEE. The CDR3 length is 14 residues. For the CDR3, the DNA is TGTGCCAGCAGACAGAGACCTTCTGGAAACACCATATATTTT. It specifies CASRQRPSGNTIYF.

CDR3 protein: CSVGQGRGANEKLFF. The CDR3 coding sequence is TGCAGCGTCGGACAGGGGAGAGGGGCTAATGAAAAACTGTTTTTT. The chain recombines TRBV29-1 with TRBJ1-4, with 9 bases fitting TRBD1. The ends lost 6 bases at V and 3 bases at J; junction bases unmatched: 8. In germline, CDR1 is SQVTM, CDR2 ANQGSEA. The CDR3 is 15 residues long.

This rearrangement joins TRBV6-5 to TRBJ1-3; D possibly corresponds to TRBD1 (5 bases). Trimming left V 5 bases short and J 2 bases short, with 13 bases between. Germline-derived CDR1 and CDR2 are MNHEY and SVGAGI. The CDR3 is made up of 15 amino acids. The CDR3 DNA reads TGTGCCAGCAGTCCCCAAGGCAGGGCTGGAAACACCATATATTTT. As protein: CASSPQGRAGNTIYF.

This chain uses TRBV27 with TRBJ1-2; D remains ambiguous. Germline V gene data show CDR1 as MNHEY and CDR2 as SMNVEV (reference sequence). The V end was cut by 3 bases, the J end by 8 bases, with 13 bases between. The CDR3 runs 13 residues. The CDR3 DNA reads as TGTGCCAGCAGTTTGAGTAAGGAGGGCGGCTACACCTTC. Its protein is CASSLSKEGGYTF.

This chain links TRBV30 with TRBJ2-5; 7 nucleotides agree with TRBD1. Looked up from germline, CDR1 is GTSNPN and CDR2 is SVGIG (reference sequence). V shed 2 bases and J 1 base; nucleotides not matched to a gene: 4. The CDR3 loop spans 14 amino acids. CDR3 bases: TGTGCCTGGAGTCCGGGACAGATCCAAGAGACCCAGTACTTC. Its protein is CAWSPGQIQETQYF.

V is TRBV6-6 and J is TRBJ2-7; 8 bases fit TRBD2. Germline V gene sequence: CDR1 MNHNY, CDR2 SVGAGI (reference sequence). The CDR3 loop spans 14 amino acids. Trimming at V came to 5 bases and at J to 6 bases, leaving 9 bases not matched to a gene. This CDR3 is CASSARTSSGEQYF. The CDR3, as DNA: TGTGCCAGCAGTGCTCGGACTAGCTCTGGCGAGCAGTACTTC.

The J gene is TRBJ2-7, the V gene TRBV5-4, with TRBD1 matching 7 bases. The length of the CDR3 is 14 residues. V dropped 4 bases and J dropped 5; count of bases not matched to a gene: 9. The germline CDR1 and CDR2 sequences are SGHNT and YYREEE (reference sequence). The CDR3 region is CASSADDRDHEQYF. Here the CDR3 DNA reads TGTGCCAGCAGCGCGGACGACAGGGACCACGAGCAGTACTTC.

This sequence joins TRBV5-1 and TRBJ1-4; 9 bases are a match to TRBD1. The trim removed 5 bases at V and 7 bases at J, leaving 18 bases unmatched. This CDR3 is 18 amino acids long. Per germline, CDR1 SGHRS and CDR2 YFSETQ. The CDR3 region is CASRAGQGGSIFREKLFF. The CDR3 DNA reads as TGCGCCAGCAGGGCGGGACAGGGCGGTTCTATTTTCCGTGAAAAACTGTTTTTT.

Concerning this clone itself: Additional DNA sequences in this sample encode the identical CDR3. V is TRBV9 and J is TRBJ2-7, with D possibly matching TRBD2 (5 bases). From germline, CDR1 is SGDLS and CDR2 YYNGEE. The V end was cut by 3 bases, the J end by 6 bases, with 10 bases between. The CDR3 runs to 12 residues. The CDR3 DNA is TGTGCCAGCAGCGCCACTAGTGGCGAGCAGTACTTC. Its translation is CASSATSGEQYF.

The CDR3 reads CASSLVVDTRGESSYEQYF. The CDR3 DNA is TGTGCCAGCAGCTTAGTTGTGGACACAAGGGGTGAAAGCTCCTACGAGCAGTACTTC. The chain couples TRBV7-8 to TRBJ2-7, with a possible D match to TRBD1 (5 bases). V lost 1 base to trimming and J lost 0 bases, with 22 bases between them. This CDR3 region has 19 residues. Germline V CDR1 and CDR2: SGHVS, FQNEAQ.

The rearrangement links TRBV2 to TRBJ2-1; no firm D call. The germline CDR1 and CDR2 sequences are SNHLY and FYNNEI. The germline V and J ends were trimmed by 4 bases and 8 bases, with 12 bases remaining between them. The CDR3 runs to 13 residues. Here the CDR3 DNA reads TGTGCCAGCAGTGCTTGGGCTGGCCATGAGCAGTTCTTC. It yields the protein CASSAWAGHEQFF.

The J gene is TRBJ1-2, the V gene TRBV12-3 or TRBV12-4; unclear D gene. The CDR3 sequence is 12 residues long. V gave up 2 bases and J gave up 4 bases, with 5 bases separating them. CDR3 residues: CASSLPVYGYTF. As DNA, the CDR3 is TGTGCCAGCAGTTTACCCGTCTATGGCTACACCTTC.

V is TRBV19 and J is TRBJ1-4; the D gene is possibly TRBD1 (5 bases). The CDR3 has 14 amino acids. V was pared by 3 bases and J by 3 bases, with 8 bases between. The V gene's germline CDR1 is LNHDA and CDR2 SQIVND (reference sequence). CDR3 sequence: CASSMRGSNEKLFF. CDR3 in DNA: TGTGCCAGTAGTATGCGGGGGTCTAATGAAAAACTGTTTTTT.

This clone turned up a few times. The sample contains more than one DNA sequence encoding this CDR3. The V gene is TRBV6-5, the J gene TRBJ1-1; D ambiguous. The length of the CDR3 is 12 residues. Trimming took 11 bases from V and 0 from J, leaving 10 bases between them. CDR1 is MNHEY and CDR2 is SVGAGI in the germline V gene. As DNA, the CDR3 is TGTGCCTCCGGGAGACTGAACACTGAAGCTTTCTTT. It codes for CASGRLNTEAFF.

The chain carries TRBV5-1 and TRBJ2-5, with 12 nucleotides matching TRBD2. The CDR3 is 17 residues long. Per germline, CDR1 SGHRS and CDR2 YFSETQ. J lost 2 bases, V lost 0 bases, and 5 bases had no gene match. The CDR3 loop is CASSLVTLAGGQETQYF. In nucleotides, the CDR3 is TGCGCCAGCAGCTTGGTGACACTAGCGGGGGGTCAAGAGACCCAGTACTTC.

The chain links TRBV5-5 to TRBJ2-4; a possible D gene is TRBD1 (5 bases). CDR1 is SGHKS and CDR2 is YYEKEE in the germline V gene (reference sequence). This CDR3 spans 15 amino acids. V lost 0 bases and J lost 1, with 8 bases in between. The CDR3 is CASSLAAGAKNIQYF. In nucleotides, the CDR3 is TGTGCCAGCAGCTTGGCTGCAGGGGCCAAAAACATTCAGTACTTC.

This clone was seen a single time. The gene calls are TRBV19 and TRBJ2-7; 7 positions match TRBD1. This CDR3 spans 16 amino acids. Germline CDR1 LNHDA, CDR2 SQIVND (reference sequence). Trimming removed 1 base from V and 2 bases from J; junction bases left unmatched: 8. Written as DNA, the CDR3 is TGTGCCAGTAGTATAGCTACCAGGGGGTTCGCCTACGAGCAGTACTTC. The encoded protein is CASSIATRGFAYEQYF. Drawing the rest from reference TRBV19 and TRBJ2-7, the complete variable domain is DGGITQSPKYLFRKEGQNVTLSCEQNLNHDAMYWYRQDPGQGLRLIYYSQIVNDFQKGDIAEGYSVSREKKESFPLTVTSAQKNPTAFYLCASSIATRGFAYEQYFGPGTRLTVT.

In this sample, this clone turned up a few times. The V gene is TRBV7-2, the J gene TRBJ2-5; 7 nucleotides line up with TRBD1. The CDR3 extends over 13 amino acids. Germline assignment: CDR1 SGHTA and CDR2 FQGNSA. Germline trimming cut 1 base from V and 7 bases from J; bases unmatched to any gene: 3. Here the CDR3 DNA reads TGTGCCAGCAGCTTAGAGGGGGCAGGGACCCAGTACTTC. It encodes CASSLEGAGTQYF.

As regards this clone: Other DNA sequences in the sample encode the same CDR3. The chain uses TRBV2 and TRBJ1-1; possible D gene TRBD1, 6 bases. Trimming took off 5 bases at V and 1 base at J, with 8 bases between the two ends. The CDR3 has 13 residues. CDR1 and CDR2 from the germline V gene are SNHLY and FYNNEI. Here the CDR3 DNA reads TGTGCCAGCAGTTTGGACAGGAACACTGAAGCTTTCTTT. Protein: CASSLDRNTEAFF.

The chain employs TRBV15 and TRBJ2-7; D is perhaps TRBD1 (5 bases). The V end was cut by 5 bases, the J end by 2 bases, with 19 bases between. Germline assignment: CDR1 LNHNV and CDR2 YYDKDF (reference sequence). The CDR3 consists of 16 residues. The CDR3 sequence: CATSLLGAAPPYEQYF. The CDR3 DNA reads TGTGCCACCAGCCTCCTTGGGGCGGCGCCTCCCTACGAGCAGTACTTC.

The V and J genes are TRBV15 and TRBJ1-4; maybe TRBD1 (6 bases). The CDR3 length is 13 residues. Germline values: CDR1 LNHNV, CDR2 YYDKDF (reference sequence). V was cut by 8 bases and J by 4 bases, with 11 bases left in between. The CDR3 bases are TGTGCCACCGGAGACAGGATTAATGAAAAACTGTTTTTT. As protein: CATGDRINEKLFF.

V and J are TRBV9 and TRBJ2-1, with 9 positions matching TRBD2. Per the germline V gene, CDR1 is SGDLS and CDR2 is YYNGEE. The CDR3 is made up of 17 amino acids. After removal of 0 bases from V and 1 base from J, the junction contained 5 bases not matched to a gene. The CDR3 spells CASSVGGGGASYNEQFF. CDR3 sequence (DNA): TGTGCCAGCAGCGTAGGAGGCGGGGGGGCATCCTACAATGAGCAGTTCTTC.

This chain joins TRBV30 and TRBJ1-2; D may be TRBD1 (5 bases). Deletions cut 4 bases from V and 2 bases from J, with 8 bases between. CDR3 length: 12 amino acids. The V gene's germline CDR1 is GTSNPN and CDR2 SVGIG (reference sequence). The CDR3 is CAWTGQNYGYTF. The CDR3 DNA reads as TGTGCCTGGACAGGGCAAAACTATGGCTACACCTTC.

DNA for the CDR3: TGTGCCAGCAGCCCTAACATGGGGTCAGACAGTAACTATGGCTACACCTTC. Translation: CASSPNMGSDSNYGYTF. The V call is TRBV3-1 (or the pseudogene TRBV3-2), the J call TRBJ1-2; maybe TRBD1 (5 bases). Germline assignment: CDR1 LGHDT and CDR2 YNNKEL (reference sequence). This CDR3 contains 17 residues. Trimming took off 4 bases at V and 1 base at J, with 19 bases between the two ends.

This chain joins TRBV7-6 and TRBJ1-4; 9 nucleotides match TRBD1. The length of the CDR3 is 16 residues. V shed 1 base, J shed 7 bases, and the junction held 7 bases outside the gene matches. Germline CDR1 and CDR2: SGHVS and FNYEAQ. CDR3: CASSLVGDRVAEKLFF. In nucleotides, the CDR3 is TGTGCCAGCAGCTTAGTTGGGGACAGGGTCGCTGAAAAACTGTTTTTT.

V is TRBV18 and J is TRBJ1-4; D is ambiguous. Trimming pared 2 bases from V and 4 bases from J, leaving 8 bases between. This CDR3 comprises 14 residues. Per the germline V gene, CDR1 is KGHSH and CDR2 is LQKENI. DNA of the CDR3: TGTGCCAGCTCACCAACGGTAGATAATGAAAAACTGTTTTTT. This sequence encodes CASSPTVDNEKLFF.

The gene calls are TRBV7-8 and TRBJ2-7; TRBD2 matches at 13 bases. CDR1 SGHVS and CDR2 FQNEAQ come from the germline V gene. After removal of 5 bases from V and 2 bases from J, the junction contained 3 bases not matched to a gene. The CDR3 is made up of 15 amino acids. CDR3: CASSLLAGGTYEQYF. The CDR3 bases are TGTGCCAGCAGCCTACTAGCGGGGGGGACCTACGAGCAGTACTTC.

This clone was detected only once. The chain joins TRBV7-9 to TRBJ2-2; maybe TRBD1 (6 bases). Trimming took 5 bases from V and 6 from J, leaving 13 bases between them. The CDR3 consists of 14 residues. Germline CDR1 reads SEHNR; CDR2 reads FQNEAQ (reference sequence). The CDR3 spells CASSTVQGAGELFF. CDR3 DNA sequence: TGTGCCAGCAGCACAGTACAGGGCGCCGGGGAGCTGTTTTTT.

This sequence joins TRBV5-1 and TRBJ2-7; D remains ambiguous. Germline V gives CDR1 SGHRS, CDR2 YFSETQ. Trimming left V 0 bases short and J 2 bases short, with 12 bases between. The CDR3 runs 15 residues. The CDR3 DNA reads TGCGCCAGCAGCTTGGACTCATTAAACCCCTACGAGCAGTACTTC. This encodes CASSLDSLNPYEQYF.

J is TRBJ1-1 and V is TRBV7-9; no clear D. This CDR3 region has 15 residues. Germline V gene lookup returns CDR1 SEHNR and CDR2 FQNEAQ (reference sequence). Trimming took 6 bases from V and 2 from J, leaving 16 bases between them. The CDR3 is CASRAQAGFNTEAFF. As DNA, the CDR3 is TGTGCCAGCAGGGCCCAAGCGGGGTTTAACACTGAAGCTTTCTTT.